Listed below are T cell receptor beta chains from one sample, sequenced in a study of response to subunit inactivated influenza vaccine. From the RT-PCR reads, TCRdb called clonotypes with MiXCR, one entry per CDR3 protein. The repertoire consists of some 550,000 distinct CDR3 sequences, with around a quarter occurring once and the leading ten covering approximately 2.9%. The sample also formed part of further work on T cells expressing NK-cell markers.

Sequenced material: CD4+ T cells sorted from PBMCs, taken approximately 12 days after vaccination. The receptors originated from a man in his forties or fifties who received an inactivated influenza vaccine. CDR3s include the opening cysteine and the closing phenylalanine or tryptophan. D genes are given only for firm matches. Size is omitted from some rows. Given values are once, few, many or a class for expanded clones.

J gene: TRBJ1-6
V gene: TRBV5-6
clone size: few
D gene: TRBD1
CDR3 DNA: TGTGCCAGCAGCTTGTACGGGACAGGGATATCACCCCTCCACTTT
CDR3 protein: CASSLYGTGISPLHF

J gene: TRBJ2-5
V gene: TRBV5-1
clone size: few
D gene: TRBD2
CDR3 DNA: TGCGCCAGCAGCATTGGGGCTAGCGGTTCGGGCGGGGAGACCCAGTACTTC
CDR3 protein: CASSIGASGSGGETQYF

J gene: TRBJ1-4
V gene: TRBV20-1
clone size: NA
D gene: TRBD1
CDR3 DNA: TGCAGTGCTATACGAGGGACAGGGGATGAAAAACTGTTTTTT
CDR3 protein: CSAIRGTGDEKLFF

J gene: TRBJ2-5
V gene: TRBV7-9
clone size: NA
D gene: NA
CDR3 DNA: TGTGCCAGCAGCCTCTCGACTTCCCAAGAGACCCAGTACTTC
CDR3 protein: CASSLSTSQETQYF

J gene: TRBJ2-1
V gene: TRBV12-3/TRBV12-4
clone size: few
D gene: TRBD1
CDR3 DNA: TGTGCTAGCAGTTCACCGGACAGGGTCTCGCACAATGAGCAGTTCTTC
CDR3 protein: CASSSPDRVSHNEQFF

J gene: TRBJ2-3
V gene: TRBV4-3
clone size: few
D gene: TRBD1
CDR3 DNA: TGCGCCAGCAGCCCCTGGACAGGGGGAATAGATACGCAGTATTTT
CDR3 protein: CASSPWTGGIDTQYF

J gene: TRBJ2-2
V gene: TRBV28
clone size: few
D gene: NA
CDR3 DNA: TGTGCCAGCAGTTTGGCGCGGGACTCATACACCGGGGAGCTGTTTTTT
CDR3 protein: CASSLARDSYTGELFF

J gene: TRBJ1-2
V gene: TRBV4-3
clone size: few
D gene: TRBD1
CDR3 DNA: TGCGCCAGCAGCCAAACAGGGGCCTATGGCTACACCTTC
CDR3 protein: CASSQTGAYGYTF

J gene: TRBJ2-4
V gene: TRBV29-1
clone size: NA
D gene: NA
CDR3 DNA: TGCAGCGTTGGAGAGCAGAAAAACATTCAGTACTTC
CDR3 protein: CSVGEQKNIQYF

J gene: TRBJ2-1
V gene: TRBV6-1
clone size: few
D gene: TRBD1
CDR3 DNA: TGTGCCAGCAGTAAGGACAGGGGGCTATTGAATGAGCAGTTCTTC
CDR3 protein: CASSKDRGLLNEQFF

J gene: TRBJ2-2
V gene: TRBV6-1
clone size: many
D gene: NA
CDR3 DNA: TGTGCCAGCACCATAGGCACATACACCGGGGAGCTGTTTTTT
CDR3 protein: CASTIGTYTGELFF

J gene: TRBJ1-1
V gene: TRBV7-2
clone size: NA
D gene: NA
CDR3 DNA: TGTGCCAGCATCTTTTCTCCGGGGACACGCACTGAAGCTTTCTTT
CDR3 protein: CASIFSPGTRTEAFF

J gene: TRBJ2-2
V gene: TRBV10-3
clone size: NA
D gene: NA
CDR3 DNA: TGTGCCACCAGTGTTGACAGATTCACCGGGGAGCTGTTTTTT
CDR3 protein: CATSVDRFTGELFF

J gene: TRBJ2-5
V gene: TRBV20-1
clone size: NA
D gene: TRBD2
CDR3 DNA: TGCAGTGCTATAAGGGGTGCGGGAGGCGGTGGGACCCAGTACTTC
CDR3 protein: CSAIRGAGGGGTQYF

J gene: TRBJ2-7
V gene: TRBV12-3/TRBV12-4
clone size: NA
D gene: TRBD1
CDR3 DNA: TGTGCCAGCAGCCCGGACAGGGTAACCCCCGGGCAGTACTTC
CDR3 protein: CASSPDRVTPGQYF

J gene: TRBJ2-1
V gene: TRBV12-3/TRBV12-4
clone size: few
D gene: NA
CDR3 DNA: TGTGCCAGCAGCCTCCGGGACCGACCTTACAATGAGCAGTTCTTC
CDR3 protein: CASSLRDRPYNEQFF

J gene: TRBJ1-2
V gene: TRBV3-1
clone size: NA
D gene: NA
CDR3 DNA: TGTGCCAGCAGCCAAGTTTGGGTTGAAGGCTACACCTTC
CDR3 protein: CASSQVWVEGYTF

J gene: TRBJ2-3
V gene: TRBV29-1
clone size: NA
D gene: NA
CDR3 DNA: TGCAGCGTTGTATGGGGTGTCACAGATACGCAGTATTTT
CDR3 protein: CSVVWGVTDTQYF

J gene: TRBJ1-2
V gene: TRBV12-3/TRBV12-4
clone size: few
D gene: NA
CDR3 DNA: TGTGCCAGCAGTTTACAGGCTGTATATGGCTACACCTTC
CDR3 protein: CASSLQAVYGYTF

J gene: TRBJ1-1
V gene: TRBV20-1
clone size: many
D gene: NA
CDR3 DNA: TGCAGTGTTAGGACGGTTGAAGCTTTCTTT
CDR3 protein: CSVRTVEAFF

J gene: TRBJ2-5
V gene: TRBV30
clone size: few
D gene: NA
CDR3 DNA: TGTGCCTGGAGCCGTAGTTCCGAGGAGACCCAGTACTTC
CDR3 protein: CAWSRSSEETQYF

J gene: TRBJ2-7
V gene: TRBV7-9
clone size: NA
D gene: NA
CDR3 DNA: TGTGCCAGCAGCTTAGCGGAGCAACAGCAGTACTTC
CDR3 protein: CASSLAEQQQYF

J gene: TRBJ2-1
V gene: TRBV7-2
clone size: once
D gene: NA
CDR3 DNA: TGTGCCAGCAGCCCCTACCGTCTAGCAACTGATGAGCAGTTCTTC
CDR3 protein: CASSPYRLATDEQFF

J gene: TRBJ1-1
V gene: TRBV19
clone size: few
D gene: NA
CDR3 DNA: TGTGCCAGTAGTATAGGGACTGAAGCTTTCTTT
CDR3 protein: CASSIGTEAFF

J gene: TRBJ1-2
V gene: TRBV21-1
clone size: few
D gene: NA
CDR3 DNA: TGTGCCAGCAGCAAAGAACAGGGTATAGCTAACTATGGCTACACCTTC
CDR3 protein: CASSKEQGIANYGYTF

J gene: TRBJ2-7
V gene: TRBV3-1
clone size: few
D gene: NA
CDR3 DNA: TGTGCCAGCAGTCAAGCGGCAGCCGAGCAGTACTTC
CDR3 protein: CASSQAAAEQYF

J gene: TRBJ2-1
V gene: TRBV2
clone size: NA
D gene: TRBD2
CDR3 DNA: TGTGCCAGCAGGGAGACTAGCGGTAATGAGCAGTTCTTC
CDR3 protein: CASRETSGNEQFF

J gene: TRBJ1-6
V gene: TRBV5-1
clone size: few
D gene: TRBD1
CDR3 DNA: TGCGCCAGCAGGCGGGACAGCGCTCTTAATTCACCCCTCCACTTT
CDR3 protein: CASRRDSALNSPLHF

J gene: TRBJ1-3
V gene: TRBV6-5
clone size: few
D gene: TRBD1
CDR3 DNA: TGTGCCAGCAGTTACTCGCCCTGGACAGGAATTAGCTCTGGAAACACCATATATTTT
CDR3 protein: CASSYSPWTGISSGNTIYF

J gene: TRBJ2-5
V gene: TRBV20-1
clone size: NA
D gene: TRBD2
CDR3 DNA: TGCAGTGCTAGTTCTGGAACTAGCGGCCAAGAGACCCAGTACTTC
CDR3 protein: CSASSGTSGQETQYF